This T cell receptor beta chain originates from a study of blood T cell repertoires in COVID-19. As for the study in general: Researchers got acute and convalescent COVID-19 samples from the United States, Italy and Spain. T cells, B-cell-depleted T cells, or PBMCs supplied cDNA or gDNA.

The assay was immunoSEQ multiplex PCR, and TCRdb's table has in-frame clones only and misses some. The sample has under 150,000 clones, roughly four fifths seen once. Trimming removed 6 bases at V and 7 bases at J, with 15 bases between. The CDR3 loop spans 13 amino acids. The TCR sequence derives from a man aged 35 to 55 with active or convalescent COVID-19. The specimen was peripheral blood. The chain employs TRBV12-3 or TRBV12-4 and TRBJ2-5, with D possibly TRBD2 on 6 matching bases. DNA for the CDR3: TGTGCCAGCAGAAGGACTACGACTATGACCCAGTACTTC. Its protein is CASRRTTTMTQYF.